This entry features one T cell receptor (beta chain) sequence. What it binds is unknown. TCR beta VDJ and CDR3 profiles were obtained from a genomic DNA template. MiXCR, run by TCRdb on the reads, gives a single entry per CDR3 protein. The table includes around 200,000 distinct CDR3 sequences, 48% detected once. It was patients with CD8+CD57+ cell expansion by flow cytometry who were chosen for sequencing. These data originate in a study of CD8+CD57+ T cells in acquired aplastic anemia. At the level of the study: The average for DNA from sorted CD4+ and CD8+ cells was 3 to 4 ug.

Per germline, CDR1 SNHLY and CDR2 FYNNEI. This CDR3 spans 12 amino acids. V was clipped by 6 bases and J by 5 bases; unmatched bases: 2. Findings of the study overall: Levels of CD8+ Simpson's diversity were not significantly distinct in patients versus controls. Patients shared approximately 30 CD8+ CDR3 sequences with controls.

This sequence was found in a human donor with aplastic anemia. Material for sequencing was sorted CD4+, CD8+, or CD8+CD57+ T cells (not recorded which) from PBMCs. The J gene is TRBJ2-7, the V gene TRBV2; 9 bases align to TRBD1. The DNA of the CDR3 is TGTGCCAGCAGGGACAGGGGTCACGAGCAGTACTTC. Amino acids: CASRDRGHEQYF. The full variable domain, rest sourced from reference TRBV2 and TRBJ2-7, is EPEVTQTPSHQVTQMGQEVILRCVPISNHLYFYWYRQILGQKVEFLVSFYNNEISEKSEIFDDQFSVERPDGSNFTLKIRSTKLEDSAMYFCASRDRGHEQYFGPGTRLTVT.